This T cell receptor (beta chain) was sequenced in a study of T-cell reconstitution after alpha-beta-depleted transplantation in children. Overall study results and limits: Roughly two months post-transplant, alpha-beta T cells reportedly originated from several hundred graft clones that had expanded. Recipient T cells and thymic progenitors that survived gave rise to the high TCRbeta diversity observed at day 60 in some patients. Among T cells one year after transplant, newly produced cells accounted for most counts and diversity.

Preparation of the TCRbeta library used unique molecular identifiers. TCRdb re-derived calls from the PCR reads in MiXCR, one entry per CDR3 protein. Of approximately 490,000 distinct CDR3 sequences detected, under 12% appear once; the ten largest clones hold about 2.1%. This clonotype was seen many times. Its specificity is unknown. Germline trimming cut 5 bases from V and 5 bases from J; bases unmatched to any gene: 7. Germline lookup yields CDR1 SGHAT and CDR2 FQNNGV. The CDR3 is 14 residues long. This sequence was found in a child aged 2 to 15 with inherited bone marrow failure, due to receive a stem cell transplant. The sequenced sample was PBMCs, obtained before TCRalphabeta/CD19-depleted stem cell transplant. The chain couples TRBV11-2 to TRBJ2-3, with 7 bases lining up with TRBD2. The CDR3 DNA sequence: TGTGCCAGCAGCCACGGACTAGTTCAAGATACGCAGTATTTT. It translates to CASSHGLVQDTQYF.